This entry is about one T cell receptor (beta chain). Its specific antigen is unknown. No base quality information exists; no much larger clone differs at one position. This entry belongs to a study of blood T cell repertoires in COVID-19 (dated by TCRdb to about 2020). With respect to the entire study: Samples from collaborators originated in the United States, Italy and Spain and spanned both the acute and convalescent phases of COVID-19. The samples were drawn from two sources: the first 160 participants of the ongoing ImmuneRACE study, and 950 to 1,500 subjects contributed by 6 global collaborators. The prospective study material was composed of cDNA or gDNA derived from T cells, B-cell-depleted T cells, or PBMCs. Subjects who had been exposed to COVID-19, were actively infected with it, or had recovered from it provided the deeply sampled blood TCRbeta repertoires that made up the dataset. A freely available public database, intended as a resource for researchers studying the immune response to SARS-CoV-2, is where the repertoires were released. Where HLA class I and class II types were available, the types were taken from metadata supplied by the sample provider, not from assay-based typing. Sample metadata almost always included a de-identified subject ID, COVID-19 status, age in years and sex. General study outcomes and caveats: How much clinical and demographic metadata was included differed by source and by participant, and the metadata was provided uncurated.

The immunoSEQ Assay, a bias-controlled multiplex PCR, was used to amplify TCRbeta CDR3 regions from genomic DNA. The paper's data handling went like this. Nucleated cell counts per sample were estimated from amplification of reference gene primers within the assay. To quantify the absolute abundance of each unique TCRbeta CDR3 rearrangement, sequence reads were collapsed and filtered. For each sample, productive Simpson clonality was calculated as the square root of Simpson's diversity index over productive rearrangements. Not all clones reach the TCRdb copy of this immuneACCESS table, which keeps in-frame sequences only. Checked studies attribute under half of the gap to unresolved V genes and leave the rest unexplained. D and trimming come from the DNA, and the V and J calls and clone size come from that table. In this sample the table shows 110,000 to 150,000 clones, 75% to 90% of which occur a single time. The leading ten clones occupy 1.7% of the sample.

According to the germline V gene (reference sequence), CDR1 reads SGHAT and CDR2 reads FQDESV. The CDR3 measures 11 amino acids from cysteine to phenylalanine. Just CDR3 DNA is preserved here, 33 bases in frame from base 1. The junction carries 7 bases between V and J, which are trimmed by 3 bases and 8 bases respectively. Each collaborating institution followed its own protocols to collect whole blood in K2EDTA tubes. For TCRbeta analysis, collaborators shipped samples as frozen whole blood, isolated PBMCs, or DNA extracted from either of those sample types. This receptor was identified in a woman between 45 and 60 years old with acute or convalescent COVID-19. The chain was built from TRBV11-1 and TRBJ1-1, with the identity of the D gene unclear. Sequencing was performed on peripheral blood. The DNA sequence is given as TGTGCCAGCAGCTTCTCAGAAGAAGCTTTCTTT. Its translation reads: CASSFSEEAFF.